The 25 T cell receptor beta chains below come from one sample, sequenced in a study of blood T cell repertoires in COVID-19. Sequenced by immunoSEQ multiplex PCR; TCRdb stores in-frame clones only, minus some. Here the sample spans some 300,000 clones, nearly 90% being singletons. Sequenced input: PBMCs or T cells enriched from blood (not recorded which). These receptors originate from a woman in her forties or fifties who had been exposed to COVID-19.

This CDR3 is CASSPQGTVSPLHF. CDR3 DNA: TGTGCCAGCAGCCCACAAGGGACTGTTTCACCCCTCCACTTT. The chain links TRBV9 to TRBJ1-6, with D possibly matching TRBD1 (5 bases). Germline V gives CDR1 SGDLS, CDR2 YYNGEE. V was pared by 4 bases and J by 9 bases, with 14 bases between. The CDR3 contains 14 residues. Combining the CDR3 with reference TRBV9 and TRBJ1-6 gives the whole variable domain DSGVTQTPKHLITATGQRVTLRCSPRSGDLSVYWYQQSLDQGLQFLIQYYNGEERAKGNILERFSAQQFPDLHSELNLSSLELGDSALYFCASSPQGTVSPLHFGNGTRLTVT.

The genes are TRBV20-1 and TRBJ2-3; weak D call: TRBD1 (5 bases). Looked up from germline, CDR1 is DFQATT and CDR2 is SNEGSKA (reference sequence). This CDR3 contains 11 residues. Trimming removed 7 bases from V and 1 base from J, with 6 bases in between. CDR3 sequence: CSGQRTDTQYF. DNA of the CDR3: TGCAGTGGACAGCGCACAGATACGCAGTATTTT.

About this clone itself: In the same sample, other DNA sequences code for this CDR3. The chain is built from TRBV6-1 and TRBJ1-5; D not resolved. Germline V gives CDR1 MNHNS, CDR2 SASEGT. V gave up 2 bases and J gave up 6 bases, with 2 bases separating them. The CDR3 runs to 11 residues. As DNA, the CDR3 is TGTGCCAGCAGTGAACGTCAGCCCCAGCATTTT. Translated: CASSERQPQHF.

This clone was counted a single time. In DNA, the CDR3 is TGTGCCAGCAGCTTAGGACAGGGTCCCGAGACCCAGTACTTC. Translating gives CASSLGQGPETQYF. The J gene is TRBJ2-5, the V gene TRBV5-4; 8 bases are shared with TRBD1. J was trimmed by 5 bases and V by 2 bases; bases with no gene match: 5. The CDR3 is 14 amino acids. Germline CDR1 and CDR2: SGHNT and YYREEE (reference sequence).

This clone has just a few counts. This chain links TRBV6-1 with TRBJ1-6; 7 bases align to TRBD1. The ends lost 1 base at V and 6 bases at J; junction bases unmatched: 3. The CDR3 consists of 15 residues. The germline V gene encodes CDR1 MNHNS and CDR2 SASEGT. The CDR3 DNA reads as TGTGCCAGCAGTGAAGTCGGACAGGCTAATTCACCCCTCCACTTT. Amino acid sequence: CASSEVGQANSPLHF.

V is TRBV27 and J is TRBJ1-1; D is perhaps TRBD1 (6 bases). Germline assignment: CDR1 MNHEY and CDR2 SMNVEV (reference sequence). V was cut by 4 bases and J by 1 base, with 16 bases left in between. This CDR3 region has 16 residues. The CDR3 coding sequence is TGTGCCAGCAGTTCCCCCGTTGGGGGCCCGAACACTGAAGCTTTCTTT. It codes for CASSSPVGGPNTEAFF.

The chain recombines TRBV6-5 with TRBJ2-7; 13 bases match TRBD2. This CDR3 contains 15 residues. The V gene's germline CDR1 is MNHEY and CDR2 SVGAGI. V was pared by 6 bases and J by 2 bases, with 4 bases of the junction left unmatched. This chain's CDR3 is CASSPGLAGAYEQYF. The CDR3 nucleotides read TGTGCCAGCAGCCCCGGACTAGCGGGGGCCTACGAGCAGTACTTC.

This sequence joins TRBV7-2 and TRBJ1-6, with TRBD1 matching over 11 bases. From germline, CDR1 is SGHTA and CDR2 FQGNSA. The CDR3 contains 17 residues. The junction had 11 bases not matched to a gene; V was cut back by 6 bases and J by 7 bases. DNA of the CDR3: TGTGCCAGCAGGTCATGGCCCGGGACAGGGGGGAATTCACCCCTCCACTTT. Amino acid sequence: CASRSWPGTGGNSPLHF.

The CDR3 sequence: CASSLEAGGQPQHF. CDR3 nucleotides: TGCGCCAGCAGCTTGGAGGCAGGAGGTCAGCCCCAGCATTTT. The rearrangement joins TRBV5-1 to TRBJ1-5; D remains ambiguous. The CDR3 covers 14 residues. Germline V CDR1 and CDR2: SGHRS, YFSETQ. The V and J ends lost 0 bases and 6 bases respectively, with 10 bases between them.

The rearrangement joins TRBV18 to TRBJ2-1; 8 nucleotides line up with TRBD2. The CDR3 contains 16 residues. Germline V gives CDR1 KGHSH, CDR2 LQKENI. V trimming: 2 bases; J trimming: 8 bases; junction bases outside the gene matches: 11. The CDR3 is CASSPGTRGGRDEQFF. CDR3 in DNA: TGTGCCAGCTCACCAGGAACCCGGGGGGGCCGAGATGAGCAGTTCTTC. The variable domain in full, completed from reference TRBV18 and TRBJ2-1, reads NAGVMQNPRHLVRRRGQEARLRCSPMKGHSHVYWYRQLPEEGLKFMVYLQKENIIDESGMPKERFSAEFPKEGPSILRIQQVVRGDSAAYFCASSPGTRGGRDEQFFGPGTRLTVL.

This chain uses TRBV4-1 with TRBJ2-7; 11 bases match TRBD1. Germline trimming cut 2 bases from V and 4 bases from J; bases unmatched to any gene: 10. This CDR3 has 17 amino acids. Germline loops: CDR1 MGHRA, CDR2 YSYEKL. The CDR3 reads CASSQFLGTGGRYEQYF. The DNA for the CDR3 is TGCGCCAGCAGCCAATTTCTCGGGACAGGGGGAAGGTACGAGCAGTACTTC.

This chain links TRBV28 with TRBJ1-5; 9 nucleotides line up with TRBD1. Germline-derived CDR1 and CDR2 are MDHEN and SYDVKM. The CDR3 is 16 amino acids. The trim removed 6 bases at V and 6 bases at J, leaving 12 bases unmatched. The CDR3: CASSPRGTGLVQPQHF. CDR3 nucleotides: TGTGCCAGCAGCCCCAGGGGGACAGGGTTGGTTCAGCCCCAGCATTTT.

This rearrangement joins TRBV7-9 to TRBJ2-2; D gene uncertain. CDR3 length equals 15 residues. Trimming stripped 3 bases from V and 5 bases from J, with 13 bases between. Per the germline V gene, CDR1 is SEHNR and CDR2 is FQNEAQ (reference sequence). CDR3 sequence (DNA): TGTGCCAGCAGCTTCAATACTCCGGTGACCGGGGAGCTGTTTTTT. This sequence encodes CASSFNTPVTGELFF.

The gene calls are TRBV5-4 and TRBJ1-2, with D perhaps TRBD1 (5 bases). Germline V lookup: CDR1 SGHNT, CDR2 YYREEE (reference sequence). The V end lost 2 bases, the J end lost 2 bases, and 7 bases lay between the germline ends. This CDR3 has 13 residues. CDR3 sequence: CASSLRGNYGYTF. The CDR3 nucleotides are TGTGCCAGCAGCTTAAGGGGAAACTATGGCTACACCTTC. Full variable domain (remainder filled in from reference TRBV5-4 and TRBJ1-2): ETGVTQSPTHLIKTRGQQVTLRCSSQSGHNTVSWYQQALGQGPQFIFQYYREEENGRGNFPPRFSGLQFPNYSSELNVNALELDDSALYLCASSLRGNYGYTFGSGTRLTVV.

This clone is a singleton in its sample. V usage is TRBV5-1 and J usage is TRBJ1-3; D is possibly TRBD1 (6 bases). CDR3 length: 14 amino acids. Germline CDR1 and CDR2: SGHRS and YFSETQ. V was clipped by 4 bases and J by 1 base, with 9 bases between them. The CDR3 DNA reads as TGCGCCAGCAGCCCCGGGACATCTGGAAACACCATATATTTT. This gives the protein CASSPGTSGNTIYF.

The chain uses TRBV3-1 (or the pseudogene TRBV3-2) and TRBJ1-1; 12 bases are a match to TRBD1. The germline V gene encodes CDR1 LGHDT and CDR2 YNNKEL (reference sequence). J lost 6 bases, V lost 4 bases, and 3 bases had no gene match. The CDR3 extends over 14 amino acids. The CDR3 spells CASSLGTGGSEAFF. CDR3 nucleotide sequence: TGTGCCAGCAGCCTCGGGACAGGGGGCTCTGAAGCTTTCTTT.

The chain joins TRBV20-1 to TRBJ1-4; the D gene is possibly TRBD1 (5 bases). This CDR3 contains 12 residues. CDR1 and CDR2 from the germline V gene are DFQATT and SNEGSKA (reference sequence). V lost 3 bases to trimming and J lost 5 bases, with 7 bases between them. CDR3 nucleotide sequence: TGCAGTGCTAGTCGGGGGAATGAAAAACTGTTTTTT. It translates to CSASRGNEKLFF.

Only one count was recorded for this clone. The gene calls are TRBV7-2 and TRBJ2-2; 10 bases are shared with TRBD2. Trimming cost V 2 bases and J 5 bases; bases outside gene matches: 8. This CDR3 spans 17 amino acids. Per the germline V gene, CDR1 is SGHTA and CDR2 is FQGNSA. CDR3 nucleotide sequence: TGTGCCAGCAGCTTACAGCGGGGGGGCCTTTGGACCGGGGAGCTGTTTTTT. This gives the protein CASSLQRGGLWTGELFF.

The chain carries TRBV5-1 and TRBJ1-5, with 8 bases matching TRBD1. V trimming: 4 bases; J trimming: 3 bases; junction bases outside the gene matches: 3. The germline CDR1 and CDR2 sequences are SGHRS and YFSETQ. The CDR3 runs 14 residues. DNA of the CDR3: TGCGCCAGCAGCGAGGGACAGGACAATCAGCCCCAGCATTTT. Encoded protein: CASSEGQDNQPQHF. Together with reference TRBV5-1 and TRBJ1-5, the CDR3 gives the full variable domain: KAGVTQTPRYLIKTRGQQVTLSCSPISGHRSVSWYQQTPGQGLQFLFEYFSETQRNKGNFPGRFSGRQFSNSRSEMNVSTLELGDSALYLCASSEGQDNQPQHFGDGTRLSIL.

The chain recombines TRBV28 with TRBJ1-4; D perhaps matches TRBD1 (5 bases). This CDR3 comprises 16 residues. Germline values: CDR1 MDHEN, CDR2 SYDVKM. The ends were cut back, 1 base at V and 0 bases at J, with 9 bases in the middle. CDR3 nucleotide sequence: TGTGCCAGCAGTTTATCAGGGCGCTCAACTAATGAAAAACTGTTTTTT. It is translated as CASSLSGRSTNEKLFF.

J is TRBJ1-6 and V is TRBV27; D possibly corresponds to TRBD1 (5 bases). V was clipped by 0 bases and J by 4 bases, with 10 bases between them. CDR1 and CDR2 (germline): MNHEY, SMNVEV (reference sequence). The CDR3 is 16 residues long. The CDR3 bases are TGTGCCAGCAGTTTATCCGGGGGGAGATATAATTCACCCCTCCACTTT. Encoded protein: CASSLSGGRYNSPLHF.

This clone was seen once. The chain joins TRBV28 to TRBJ1-3, with a weak D call TRBD1 (5 bases). There are 15 residues in the CDR3. Germline values: CDR1 MDHEN, CDR2 SYDVKM. Trimming took 6 bases from V and 1 from J, leaving 13 bases between them. In nucleotides, the CDR3 is TGTGCCAGCAGGTTCCCGGGGGGGTCTGGAAACACCATATATTTT. Amino acids: CASRFPGGSGNTIYF.

V is TRBV3-1 (or the pseudogene TRBV3-2) and J is TRBJ1-1; D is undetermined. With 1 base removed from V and 5 bases from J, the gap between germline ends came to 11 bases. The CDR3 is 14 amino acids. The germline gives CDR1 LGHDT, CDR2 YNNKEL (reference sequence). CDR3 in DNA: TGTGCCAGCAGCCAAGTGAGCGGGAGGACTGAAGCTTTCTTT. Its translation: CASSQVSGRTEAFF.

Here the CDR3 reads CASSPQRGLDIQYF. In DNA, the CDR3 is TGTGCCAGCAGTCCCCAGCGGGGGTTAGACATTCAGTACTTC. This chain uses TRBV28 with TRBJ2-4; 8 bases are a match to TRBD2. This CDR3 contains 14 residues. Trimming removed 5 bases from V and 8 bases from J; junction bases left unmatched: 8. The V gene's germline CDR1 is MDHEN and CDR2 SYDVKM.

The gene calls are TRBV28 and TRBJ2-3, with D possibly matching TRBD1 (5 bases). Trimming left V 6 bases short and J 5 bases short, with 12 bases between. This CDR3 is built from 13 residues. From germline, CDR1 is MDHEN and CDR2 SYDVKM. CDR3: CASSRVQKDTQYF. The CDR3 coding sequence is TGTGCCAGCAGCAGGGTCCAGAAAGATACGCAGTATTTT. Drawing the rest from reference TRBV28 and TRBJ2-3, the complete variable domain is DVKVTQSSRYLVKRTGEKVFLECVQDMDHENMFWYRQDPGLGLRLIYFSYDVKMKEKGDIPEGYSVSREKKERFSLILESASTNQTSMYLCASSRVQKDTQYFGPGTRLTVL.